These 28 T cell receptor beta chains share one sample of origin, sequenced in a study of CD8+CD57+ T cells in acquired aplastic anemia. Genomic DNA constituted the template upon which TCR beta VDJ and CDR3 profiling was performed. TCRdb called the reads again in MiXCR, with one record for every CDR3 protein. The sample holds some 410,000 distinct CDR3 sequences, 65% to 75% seen once. What was sequenced was sorted CD4+, CD8+, or CD8+CD57+ T cells (not recorded which) from PBMCs. The receptors shown here come from a human donor in good health, serving as a control.

This clonotype showed up many times. The genes are TRBV11-2 and TRBJ2-7, with D possibly TRBD2 on 5 matching bases. In germline, CDR1 is SGHAT, CDR2 FQNNGV. The V and J ends lost 0 bases and 0 bases respectively, with 15 bases between them. This CDR3 contains 17 residues. The CDR3 region has the DNA TGTGCCAGCAGCTTAGATGGCCCGGGGTCCCCCTCCTACGAGCAGTACTTC. This codes for CASSLDGPGSPSYEQYF.

This sequence joins TRBV7-8 and TRBJ2-5; no clear D gene. CDR1 and CDR2 (germline): SGHVS, FQNEAQ. This CDR3 region has 14 residues. Trimming took off 6 bases at V and 12 bases at J, with 23 bases between the two ends. DNA of the CDR3: TGTGCCAGCAGTACTAAGAGGATAAGAGTGAACGAGTACTTC. Its protein is CASSTKRIRVNEYF.

This clonotype showed up many times. The chain has TRBV5-1 and TRBJ1-1; weak D call: TRBD1 (6 bases). CDR3 length equals 15 residues. V dropped 0 bases and J dropped 3 bases, with 12 bases sitting between them. Germline lookup yields CDR1 SGHRS and CDR2 YFSETQ. This chain's CDR3 is CASSLATGPYTEAFF. The CDR3 region has the DNA TGCGCCAGCAGCTTGGCCACAGGGCCGTACACTGAAGCTTTCTTT.

The count of this clonotype is one. CDR3 amino acids: CSARGLRASYNSPLHF. The CDR3 DNA reads as TGCAGTGCTAGAGGGCTCAGGGCTAGTTATAATTCACCCCTCCACTTT. This chain connects TRBV20-1 to TRBJ1-6, with D possibly matching TRBD1 (5 bases). Germline-derived CDR1 and CDR2 are DFQATT and SNEGSKA (reference sequence). Trimming stripped 1 base from V and 4 bases from J, with 14 bases between. The CDR3 loop spans 16 amino acids.

As concerns this clonotype: The junction differs from germline at one of its ends, possibly a read error. V gene TRBV9 combines with J gene TRBJ1-2; D gene unclear. The CDR3 runs to 12 residues. The germline V gene encodes CDR1 SGDLS and CDR2 YYNGEE. CDR3 coding DNA: TGCGCCAGCAGCACGGGGAACTATGGCTACACCTTC. This translates into CASSTGNYGYTF.

About this clonotype itself: The conserved phenylalanine or tryptophan normally closing the CDR3 is absent here, so this likely arose from a read error. Because the CDR3's place on the DNA is in doubt, the DNA is left out and the CDR3 is given as listed by TCRdb. This chain joins TRBV7-9 and TRBJ2-1. Germline V lookup: CDR1 SEHNR, CDR2 FQNEAQ (reference sequence). The CDR3 spans 13 amino acids, including both terminal residues. CDR3: CASSLGFGSEQGL.

J is TRBJ2-3 and V is TRBV12-3 or TRBV12-4; perhaps D is TRBD1 or TRBD2 (6 bases each). The CDR3 loop spans 14 amino acids. Trimming took off 3 bases at V and 6 bases at J, with 13 bases between the two ends. The CDR3 region has the DNA TGTGCCAGCAGTTTGGGGGGCAACCCGGATACGCAGTATTTT. It yields the protein CASSLGGNPDTQYF.

As regards this clonotype: Its ends do not fully match the called genes, so a read error is possible. The V gene is TRBV7-3, the J gene TRBJ1-2; TRBD1 matches 9 bases. The CDR3 has 14 residues. Germline loops: CDR1 SGHTA, CDR2 FQGTGA. In DNA, the CDR3 is TGTGCCAGCAGCTTGGGAACAACAGGGGGCTATTGCTACTTC. Translation gives CASSLGTTGGYCYF. Based on the CDR3 plus reference TRBV7-3 and TRBJ1-2, the full variable domain is GAGVSQTPSNKVTEKGKYVELRCDPISGHTALYWYRQSLGQGPEFLIYFQGTGAADDSGLPNDRFFAVRPEGSVSTLKIQRTERGDSAVYLCASSLGTTGGYCYFGSGTRLTVV.

This sequence joins TRBV5-1 and TRBJ2-7; tentatively, D is TRBD1 or TRBD2 (5 bases each). The germline CDR1 and CDR2 sequences are SGHRS and YFSETQ. Trimming removed 3 bases from V and 6 bases from J, with 16 bases in between. CDR3 length: 14 amino acids. CDR3 residues: CASSSLPKRGEQYF. CDR3 nucleotide sequence: TGCGCCAGCAGCTCACTCCCAAAGAGGGGCGAGCAGTACTTC.

On this clonotype: A much larger clone is a single base away; this may be a read error. The V call is TRBV25-1, the J call TRBJ1-6; a possible D gene is TRBD1 (5 bases). This CDR3 contains 14 residues. From germline, CDR1 is MGHDK and CDR2 SYGVNS. V was shortened by 5 bases and J by 4 bases, with 9 bases between the two germline ends. The CDR3 DNA reads TGTGCCAGCAGTTACAGGCAGTATAATTCACCCCTCCACTTT. The encoded protein is CASSYRQYNSPLHF.

The sample holds one count of this clonotype. Likely a read error: the CDR3 ends without its conserved phenylalanine or tryptophan. J is TRBJ2-7 and V is TRBV7-3; tentative D call: TRBD1 (6 bases). This CDR3 contains 12 residues. CDR1 SGHTA and CDR2 FQGTGA come from the germline V gene. Trimming left V 8 bases short and J 9 bases short, with 17 bases between. DNA for the CDR3: TGTGCCAGCCGTAAGGGGGTCGACGGGCAGTACCTC. As protein: CASRKGVDGQYL.

At least ten counts were recorded for this clonotype. This chain uses TRBV6-4 with TRBJ2-2; weak D call: TRBD1 (5 bases). Germline loops: CDR1 MRHNA, CDR2 SNTAGT. The CDR3 spans 14 residues. Trimming stripped 4 bases from V and 6 bases from J, with 12 bases between. The DNA of the CDR3 is TGTGCCAGCAGTGCGACAGTCGGAGCCGGGGAGCTGTTTTTT. The encoded protein is CASSATVGAGELFF.

As to this clonotype: The germline gene is not matched at one end of the junction; a read error may be the cause. The chain recombines TRBV5-1 with TRBJ2-5; maybe TRBD2 (6 bases). In germline, CDR1 is SGHRS, CDR2 YFSETQ. The CDR3 runs to 16 residues. Here the CDR3 DNA reads TGTGCCAGCGGCGTCGCCCCCAGGGAGGATCAGGAGACCCAGTACTTC. It specifies CASGVAPREDQETQYF. Looking up the rest from reference TRBV5-1 and TRBJ2-5 gives the full variable domain: KAGVTQTPRYLIKTRGQQVTLSCSPISGHRSVSWYQQTPGQGLQFLFEYFSETQRNKGNFPGRFSGRQFSNSRSEMNVSTLELGDSALYLCASGVAPREDQETQYFGPGTRLLVL.

Concerning this clonotype: At one end, the junction sequence differs from germline, possibly due to a read error. The chain couples TRBV9 to TRBJ2-7; 10 nucleotides line up with TRBD2. This CDR3 is 14 amino acids long. Germline lookup yields CDR1 SGDLS and CDR2 YYNGEE. Here the CDR3 reads CASSVAPGVLAGDF. DNA of the CDR3: TGTGCCAGCAGCGTAGCGCCCGGAGTGCTAGCGGGGGACTTC.

As concerns this clonotype: The junction departs from the called germline gene at one end, perhaps through a read error. The chain combines TRBV7-2 with TRBJ1-6; TRBD1 agrees at 7 bases. This CDR3 comprises 14 residues. CDR1 is SGHTA and CDR2 is FQGNSA in the germline V gene. This CDR3 reads CASSTGQAGGDGYF. CDR3 coding DNA: TGTGCCAGCAGCACCGGACAGGCCGGGGGGGATGGCTACTTT.

The chain couples TRBV7-2 to TRBJ1-5, with D tentatively TRBD1 (6 bases). The germline V gene encodes CDR1 SGHTA and CDR2 FQGNSA. The V end lost 5 bases, the J end lost 13 bases, and 24 bases lay between the germline ends. This CDR3 has 15 amino acids. For the CDR3, the DNA is TGTGCCAGCAGCGCGTTTCGGGCGGGGGCAGGGGAGCAGCATTTT. It specifies CASSAFRAGAGEQHF.

The chain uses TRBV2 and TRBJ2-2; TRBD1 might be the D (5 bases). V gave up 6 bases and J gave up 4 bases, with 15 bases separating them. Looked up from germline, CDR1 is SNHLY and CDR2 is FYNNEI. The CDR3 runs to 15 residues. The CDR3 DNA is TGTGCCAGCAGCCGGCAGGGTCTAGTCACCGGGGAGCTGTTTTTT. Its translation: CASSRQGLVTGELFF.

The chain combines TRBV7-2 with TRBJ2-7; D not certain. V was trimmed by 5 bases and J by 13 bases, leaving 27 bases between them. The CDR3 extends over 15 amino acids. CDR1 and CDR2 (germline): SGHTA, FQGNSA. CDR3 sequence: CASSPDRKLWLHLYF. CDR3 coding DNA: TGTGCCAGCAGCCCGGACCGAAAACTATGGCTACACCTTTACTTC. Looking up the rest from reference TRBV7-2 and TRBJ2-7 gives the full variable domain: GAGVSQSPSNKVTEKGKDVELRCDPISGHTALYWYRQSLGQGLEFLIYFQGNSAPDKSGLPSDRFSAERTGGSVSTLTIQRTQQEDSAVYLCASSPDRKLWLHLYFGPGTRLTVT.

V is TRBV5-8 and J is TRBJ1-2, with D perhaps TRBD1 (5 bases). The CDR3 spans 14 residues. Trimming pared 0 bases from V and 13 bases from J, leaving 19 bases between. The V gene's germline CDR1 is SGHTS and CDR2 YDEGEE. CDR3 nucleotide sequence: TGTGCCAGCAGCTTGGGGGGGACTGGTATGGCTATCACCTTC. It yields the protein CASSLGGTGMAITF.

A word on this clonotype: Because it lacks the conserved phenylalanine or tryptophan at the end, this CDR3 is likely a read error. The chain couples TRBV7-9 to TRBJ1-1; 8 bases line up with TRBD1. Germline CDR1 is SEHNR and CDR2 is FQNEAQ (reference sequence). This CDR3 comprises 12 residues. Trimming removed 0 bases from V and 11 bases from J; junction bases left unmatched: 2. CDR3 in DNA: TGTGCCAGCAGCTTAGCGGACAGGGTGGCTTTCTAT. Translated: CASSLADRVAFY.

There are many counts of this clonotype. V and J are TRBV6-5 and TRBJ2-3, with D uncertain. This CDR3 region has 16 residues. CDR1 is MNHEY, CDR2 SVGAGI, per germline. The V gene lost 0 bases and the J gene lost 0 bases, with 10 bases spanning the gap. The CDR3 sequence: CASSYSAALSTDTQYF. DNA of the CDR3: TGTGCCAGCAGTTACTCGGCAGCACTTAGCACAGATACGCAGTATTTT.

CDR3 bases: TGTGCCAGCATCCCTGGACAGGATTCCTACGAGCAGTACTTC. Its protein is CASIPGQDSYEQYF. The rearrangement uses TRBV7-2 and TRBJ2-7, with 7 bases identical to TRBD1. Germline CDR1 and CDR2: SGHTA and FQGNSA. This CDR3 contains 14 residues. V was clipped by 7 bases and J by 1 base; unmatched bases: 7.

The chain carries TRBV29-1 and TRBJ2-5; 8 positions agree with TRBD1. Trimming cost V 3 bases and J 3 bases; bases outside gene matches: 6. CDR1 is SQVTM, CDR2 ANQGSEA, per germline. The CDR3 is made up of 14 amino acids. The CDR3 loop is CSVDIGQGKETQYF. CDR3 DNA sequence: TGCAGCGTTGATATAGGACAGGGCAAAGAGACCCAGTACTTC.

Worth noting for this clonotype: Relative to the germline gene, one junction end is altered; a read error may explain this. CDR3 bases: TGTGCCAGCAGCTTAGCGCTGGAGGGATGGCCCGGGGAGCTCTTC. It translates to CASSLALEGWPGELF. The J gene is TRBJ2-1, the V gene TRBV7-2, with D possibly TRBD2 on 6 matching bases. The CDR3 sequence is 15 residues long. Germline CDR1 and CDR2: SGHTA and FQGNSA.

The chain is built from TRBV25-1 and TRBJ1-6, with a possible D match to TRBD1 (6 bases). The V and J ends lost 3 bases and 14 bases respectively, with 14 bases between them. The CDR3 is made up of 13 amino acids. The germline gives CDR1 MGHDK, CDR2 SYGVNS. In nucleotides, the CDR3 is TGTGCCAGCAGTGACTGGGACACGGGGTCCCTCCACTTT. Encoded protein: CASSDWDTGSLHF.

The table lists this clonotype with a count of one. The chain carries TRBV7-9 and TRBJ2-3; weak D call: TRBD2 (5 bases). The CDR3 has 15 residues. Germline CDR1 SEHNR, CDR2 FQNEAQ (reference sequence). V was pared by 1 base and J by 11 bases, with 19 bases between. The DNA of the CDR3 is TGTGCCAGCAGCTTAGTTTCGGGGTCCAGCTACGAGCAGTATTTT. Its translation: CASSLVSGSSYEQYF.

As for this clonotype: A read error may be the cause here, since a much bigger clone is one base away. The genes are TRBV11-3 and TRBJ1-4; possible D gene TRBD1, 6 bases. The V gene's germline CDR1 is SGHNT and CDR2 YENEEA. Trimming shortened V by 5 bases and J by 16 bases, and 29 bases separated the two germline ends. There are 16 residues in the CDR3. CDR3 nucleotides: TGTGCCAGCAGCCCCAAGAGCGGGGGGGCCACCGGGGAGCCGTTTTTT. Translated: CASSPKSGGATGEPFF.

Points on this clonotype: The conserved phenylalanine or tryptophan normally closing the CDR3 is absent here, so this likely arose from a read error. The DNA is left out, because the CDR3 cannot be placed on it with certainty; the CDR3 is given as TCRdb lists it. V usage is TRBV2 and J usage is TRBJ1-2; the table's D gene call, TRBD1, was not cross checked with the DNA. The germline gives CDR1 SNHLY, CDR2 FYNNEI. The CDR3 length is 15 residues, termini included. The CDR3 loop reads CASSEADYNEQFFAP.